These 2 T cell receptor beta chains originate from one sample sequenced in a study of beta chain features in type 1 diabetes. Findings and caveats of the study: Across all four CD4+ subsets, people with type 1 diabetes showed modestly shorter TCRB CDR3s.

All of the isolated RNA was reverse transcribed, so expressed TCRB transcripts were sequenced. Sequenced by immunoSEQ multiplex PCR; TCRdb stores in-frame clones only, minus some. The sample holds under 350,000 clones, roughly an eighth seen once. No antigen has been assigned to these receptors. Sequenced: naive CD4+ T cells from blood. Receptor source: a man aged 30 to 45 with type 1 diabetes.

This rearrangement joins TRBV13 to TRBJ2-5; a possible D gene is TRBD2 (6 bases). Germline V gene sequence: CDR1 PRHDT, CDR2 FYEKMQ (reference sequence). This CDR3 has 16 amino acids. Trimming shortened V by 5 bases and J by 7 bases, and 23 bases separated the two germline ends. The CDR3, as DNA: TGTGCCAGCAGCCCTGATGGGAGGCAGGGTTATGGGACCCAGTACTTC. This sequence encodes CASSPDGRQGYGTQYF.

As for this clone: This CDR3 is also generated by other DNA sequences in the sample. The chain uses TRBV28 and TRBJ1-2; tentatively, D is TRBD1 (5 bases). Germline V CDR1 and CDR2: MDHEN, SYDVKM. The CDR3 covers 12 residues. V shed 3 bases and J shed 7 bases, with 9 bases lying between them. CDR3 sequence reads: CASSLSGFGYTF. CDR3 sequence (DNA): TGTGCCAGCAGTTTGTCAGGGTTTGGCTACACCTTC.